This T cell receptor beta chain was identified during a study of immune evolution from preneoplasia to lung adenocarcinoma. Method: immunoSEQ multiplex PCR; TCRdb's copy keeps in-frame clones and lacks some. The top ten clones hold 20% to 25% of a sample with some 5,100 clones, 55% to 70% of them seen once. About this clone: Its antigen remains unidentified.

General study points: Clonality was highest in normal lung, lower in later-stage lesions apparently. Top clone frequencies peaked in normal lung, apparently declining through invasive adenocarcinoma.

Resections took place in Japan or China from about 2013 to 2017. H&E slides confirmed each diagnosis, reviewed by two pathologists independently. The sample taken for sequencing was FFPE adjacent normal lung tissue. This clonotype originated in a person of 80 years or more with lung adenocarcinoma.

CDR3 nucleotide sequence: TGTGCCAGCAGCTTAGCCGGGGACGGGGCGGGCTACACCTTC. Amino acids: CASSLAGDGAGYTF. This chain connects TRBV7-9 to TRBJ1-2; TRBD1 is a possible D gene (5 bases). The CDR3 consists of 14 residues. Germline loops: CDR1 SEHNR, CDR2 FQNEAQ (reference sequence). V shed 0 bases and J shed 8 bases, with 13 bases lying between them.